What follows are 10 T cell receptor beta chains derived from one specimen sequenced in a study of vaccination effects on CD4 cells after COVID-19. Within the ViraFEST assay, antigen-specific CD4+ T cells underwent expansion with viral peptide pools prior to sequencing. Upon completion of 10 to 11 days in culture, CD4+ T cells were isolated. Convalescent patients had PCR-confirmed SARS-CoV-2 infection between March and December 2020. The repertoire was sequenced with immunoSEQ multiplex PCR; TCRdb's copy has only in-frame clones and lacks some. The sample holds some 40,000 clones, around 67% seen once. Their antigens remain unidentified. Sequenced material: CD4+ T cells from PBMCs cultured with a peptide pool, taken before COVID-19 vaccination. All receptors come from a human donor who had a prior SARS-CoV-2 infection.

The CDR3 region is CASSVAPSGPTDTF. The CDR3 coding sequence is TGTGCCAGCAGCGTAGCCCCCTCGGGTCCAACCGACACCTTC. V and J are TRBV9 and TRBJ1-2; D is undetermined. V lost 0 bases, J lost 12 bases, and 18 bases lay in between. Germline-derived CDR1 and CDR2 are SGDLS and YYNGEE. This CDR3 comprises 14 residues.

J is TRBJ1-2 and V is TRBV27; no clear D. Germline CDR1 and CDR2: MNHEY and SMNVEV (reference sequence). The CDR3 has 14 amino acids. Trimming cost V 5 bases and J 2 bases, with 12 bases left between them. This CDR3 reads CASSRGDGNYGYTF. The CDR3 coding sequence is TGTGCCAGCAGTCGGGGAGACGGAAACTATGGCTACACCTTC.

The chain has TRBV5-1 and TRBJ2-1; 8 bases line up with TRBD2. This CDR3 contains 15 residues. V was pared by 0 bases and J by 2 bases, with 1 base of the junction left unmatched. Germline V gene lookup returns CDR1 SGHRS and CDR2 YFSETQ. This chain's CDR3 is CASSLVAGPYNEQFF. The DNA for the CDR3 is TGCGCCAGCAGCTTGGTAGCGGGACCCTACAATGAGCAGTTCTTC.

The V gene is TRBV5-6, the J gene TRBJ2-1; D unclear. With 4 bases removed from V and 3 bases from J, the gap between germline ends came to 20 bases. CDR3 length: 17 amino acids. The germline CDR1 and CDR2 sequences are SGHDT and YYEEEE. In DNA form, the CDR3 reads TGTGCCAGCAGCCAGGAAGGGCATCCAACCAACTACAATGAGCAGTTCTTC. This encodes CASSQEGHPTNYNEQFF.

With respect to this clone: Other nucleotide sequences in the sample specify the same CDR3. This chain connects TRBV19 to TRBJ2-7, with D uncertain. V lost 1 base and J lost 0, with 7 bases in between. There are 14 residues in the CDR3. CDR1 is LNHDA, CDR2 SQIVND, per germline (reference sequence). The CDR3 sequence: CASSIGGSSYEQYF. The CDR3 nucleotides are TGTGCCAGTAGTATAGGTGGCAGCTCCTACGAGCAGTACTTC. Combining the CDR3 with reference TRBV19 and TRBJ2-7 gives the whole variable domain DGGITQSPKYLFRKEGQNVTLSCEQNLNHDAMYWYRQDPGQGLRLIYYSQIVNDFQKGDIAEGYSVSREKKESFPLTVTSAQKNPTAFYLCASSIGGSSYEQYFGPGTRLTVT.

J is TRBJ2-7 and V is TRBV19; D possibly matches TRBD1 or TRBD2 (6 bases each). The germline V gene encodes CDR1 LNHDA and CDR2 SQIVND (reference sequence). Trimming left V 5 bases short and J 2 bases short, with 16 bases between. The CDR3 loop spans 15 amino acids. CDR3 nucleotide sequence: TGTGCCAGTAGTCGGGGGCACCAAGAAACCTACGAGCAGTACTTC. Protein: CASSRGHQETYEQYF.

This clone has a handful of counts. This chain connects TRBV3-1 (or the pseudogene TRBV3-2) to TRBJ1-1; no firm D call. V lost 1 base to trimming and J lost 4 bases, with 7 bases between them. There are 13 residues in the CDR3. Germline CDR1 is LGHDT and CDR2 is YNNKEL (reference sequence). The CDR3 bases are TGTGCCAGCAGCCAAGGGGTTGCCACTGAAGCTTTCTTT. This gives the protein CASSQGVATEAFF.

The genes are TRBV5-4 and TRBJ2-7, with D maybe TRBD1 (6 bases). This CDR3 is built from 18 residues. The V end lost 0 bases, the J end lost 3 bases, and 22 bases lay between the germline ends. Per the germline V gene, CDR1 is SGHNT and CDR2 is YYREEE (reference sequence). CDR3 protein: CASSLGARRGGHGYEQYF. The CDR3 DNA is TGTGCCAGCAGCTTGGGGGCCAGACGAGGGGGACACGGCTACGAGCAGTACTTC.

This chain uses TRBV9 with TRBJ2-2, with D hard to call. Trimming removed 4 bases at V and 2 bases at J, with 12 bases between. Germline V gene lookup returns CDR1 SGDLS and CDR2 YYNGEE. This CDR3 comprises 15 residues. The CDR3 sequence is CASSPKPLNTGELFF. In DNA, the CDR3 is TGTGCCAGCAGCCCGAAACCCCTCAACACCGGGGAGCTGTTTTTT. Using reference TRBV9 and TRBJ2-2 for the parts outside the CDR3, the full variable domain is DSGVTQTPKHLITATGQRVTLRCSPRSGDLSVYWYQQSLDQGLQFLIQYYNGEERAKGNILERFSAQQFPDLHSELNLSSLELGDSALYFCASSPKPLNTGELFFGEGSRLTVL.

The CDR3 DNA follows: TGTGCCAGCAGCTTAGGGGGTCCTCTTTCCTACGAGCAGTACTTC. Its translation: CASSLGGPLSYEQYF. The J gene is TRBJ2-7, the V gene TRBV7-9; D remains ambiguous. The length of the CDR3 is 15 residues. Per germline, CDR1 SEHNR and CDR2 FQNEAQ (reference sequence). Deletions cut 1 base from V and 1 base from J, with 11 bases between.